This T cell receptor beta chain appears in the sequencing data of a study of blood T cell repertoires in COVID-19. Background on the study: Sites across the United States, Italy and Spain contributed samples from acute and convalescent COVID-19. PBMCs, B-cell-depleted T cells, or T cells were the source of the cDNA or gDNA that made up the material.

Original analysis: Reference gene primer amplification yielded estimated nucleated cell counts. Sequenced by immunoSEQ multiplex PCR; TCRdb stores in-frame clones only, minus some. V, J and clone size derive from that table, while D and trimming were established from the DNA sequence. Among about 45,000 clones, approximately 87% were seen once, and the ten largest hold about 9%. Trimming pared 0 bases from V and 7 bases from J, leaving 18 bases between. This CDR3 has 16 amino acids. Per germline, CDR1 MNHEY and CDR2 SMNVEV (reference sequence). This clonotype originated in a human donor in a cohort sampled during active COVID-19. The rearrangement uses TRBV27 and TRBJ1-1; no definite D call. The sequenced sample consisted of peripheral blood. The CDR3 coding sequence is TGTGCCAGCAGTTTATCTCTCCCTGAGGGTACAAATGAAGCTTTCTTT. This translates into CASSLSLPEGTNEAFF.